The 27 T cell receptor beta chains reported below all come from one sample, sequenced in a study of T cells in Graves' hyperthyroidism and ophthalmopathy (dated by TCRdb to between 2018 and 2021). Library creation used multiplex PCR. TCRdb lists the instrument as Illumina HiSeq 2000. TCR beta CDR3 regions were amplified from RNA transcripts. For the first round of RT-PCR on the TCR CDR3, the HTBI primer set was used together with the Qiagen OneStep RT-PCR kit. Starting from the raw public reads, TCRdb applied fastp trimming at Q25, assembled clones with MiXCR and retained in-frame beta chains. A single entry per CDR3 protein holds the most common genes and DNA from its merged rows. Within this sample are around 690,000 distinct CDR3 sequences, with roughly a sixth of them counted one time only. The ten largest clones represent roughly 15% of the sample. Sample: blood. The source is a man aged 50-59 years with Graves' hyperthyroidism.

This clonotype was found a few times. This rearrangement joins TRBV7-9 to TRBJ1-5; TRBD1 matches at 8 bases. The CDR3 has 13 amino acids. CDR1 is SEHNR and CDR2 is FQNEAQ in the germline V gene (reference sequence). The J segment lost 7 bases and the V segment lost 5 bases, leaving 4 bases of the junction unmatched. CDR3 residues: CASSRTGRQPQHF. CDR3 sequence (DNA): TGTGCCAGCAGCCGGACAGGGAGGCAGCCCCAGCATTTT.

This clonotype was seen many times. The chain couples TRBV9 to TRBJ2-1; unclear D gene. There are 12 residues in the CDR3. Germline CDR1 SGDLS, CDR2 YYNGEE. With 3 bases removed from V and 4 bases from J, the gap between germline ends came to 5 bases. CDR3 nucleotides: TGTGCCAGCAGCGACCTATACAATGAGCAGTTCTTC. It codes for CASSDLYNEQFF.

This clonotype was seen repeatedly, ten times or more. Written as DNA, the CDR3 is TGTGCCAGCAGACGCACAGGGGGCACAGATACGCAGTATTTT. It codes for CASRRTGGTDTQYF. The rearrangement links TRBV27 to TRBJ2-3, with 7 positions matching TRBD1. With V trimmed by 6 bases and J by 1 base, 4 bases remained unmatched. The CDR3 covers 14 residues. Per the germline V gene, CDR1 is MNHEY and CDR2 is SMNVEV (reference sequence).

This clonotype was seen repeatedly, ten times or more. The chain is built from TRBV3-1 and TRBJ2-7; 10 bases are a match to TRBD1. J was trimmed by 4 bases and V by 2 bases; bases with no gene match: 5. The CDR3 is 15 residues long. CDR1 and CDR2 (germline): LGHDT, YNNKEL (reference sequence). DNA for the CDR3: TGTGCCAGCAGCCAATCGACAGGGGGCATGTACGAGCAGTACTTC. Translation gives CASSQSTGGMYEQYF.

This clonotype was counted only a few times. V and J are TRBV28 and TRBJ2-1, with D possibly called TRBD1 or TRBD2 (5 bases each). This CDR3 comprises 12 residues. Germline V gives CDR1 MDHEN, CDR2 SYDVKM. V was pared by 9 bases and J by 5 bases, with 11 bases between. The CDR3 nucleotides are TGTGCCAGTCCGGGGCCCGACAATGAGCAGTTCTTC. Encoded protein: CASPGPDNEQFF.

Ten or more counts support this clonotype. V usage is TRBV28 and J usage is TRBJ2-7; no reliable D call. The CDR3 spans 13 residues. The V and J ends lost 2 bases and 4 bases respectively, with 9 bases between them. Germline V gives CDR1 MDHEN, CDR2 SYDVKM. CDR3 loop: CASSLIPSYEQYF. The CDR3 DNA reads TGTGCCAGCAGTTTAATTCCGTCTTACGAGCAGTACTTC.

The chain employs TRBV19 and TRBJ2-1; TRBD2 agrees at 11 bases. The V gene end was trimmed by 8 bases and the J gene end by 9 bases; junction bases not matched to a gene: 9. This CDR3 has 14 amino acids. The germline V gene encodes CDR1 LNHDA and CDR2 SQIVND (reference sequence). The CDR3, as DNA: TGTGCCAGTGCTGGATTAGCGGGAGGGAGTGAGCAGTTCTTC. This translates into CASAGLAGGSEQFF.

The sample holds one count of this clonotype. This may arise from a read error, as a much more abundant clone is one base away. V usage is TRBV7-6 and J usage is TRBJ2-7; a weak D match, TRBD1 (5 bases). This CDR3 spans 16 amino acids. Germline V gene sequence: CDR1 SGHVS, CDR2 FNYEAQ. The CDR3 DNA reads as TGTGCCAGCAGCTTAGTTCAGGGTCGGTCGAACTACAAGCAGTACTTC. Protein sequence: CASSLVQGRSNYKQYF.

A few counts support this clonotype. This chain joins TRBV28 and TRBJ2-1; 9 bases align to TRBD2. Germline loops: CDR1 MDHEN, CDR2 SYDVKM. The length of the CDR3 is 14 residues. J was trimmed by 3 bases and V by 7 bases; bases with no gene match: 4. The CDR3, as DNA: TGTGCCAGCAATAGCGGGAGATTCTACAATGAGCAGTTCTTC. This codes for CASNSGRFYNEQFF.

The count of this clonotype is one. One end of the junction fails to match germline, which may point to a read error. The chain is built from TRBV7-3 and TRBJ2-5; 8 bases line up with TRBD1. This CDR3 has 14 amino acids. Germline V gene sequence: CDR1 SGHTA, CDR2 FQGTGA. CDR3 coding DNA: TGTGCCAGCAGCTTCGGGACAGGTCAAGCGACCCAGTACTTC. Translated: CASSFGTGQATQYF.

This clonotype showed up many times. The chain couples TRBV10-2 to TRBJ2-7, with 11 bases lining up with TRBD1. Trimming cost V 2 bases and J 2 bases; bases outside gene matches: 5. From germline, CDR1 is WSHSY and CDR2 SAAADI. CDR3 length: 16 amino acids. This CDR3 is CASSEDRDRGTYEQYF. The CDR3, as DNA: TGCGCCAGCAGTGAGGACCGGGACAGGGGGACCTACGAGCAGTACTTC.

This clonotype was observed many times. V and J are TRBV5-1 and TRBJ2-7; the D is unclear. CDR1 is SGHRS and CDR2 is YFSETQ in the germline V gene. Trimming took 4 bases from V and 1 from J, leaving 12 bases between them. The CDR3 runs 14 residues. CDR3 loop: CASSTGPDSYEQYF. CDR3 nucleotide sequence: TGCGCCAGCAGCACCGGGCCCGATTCCTACGAGCAGTACTTC.

This clonotype was detected ten times or more. CDR3 nucleotides: TGTGCCAGCAGCCCCGGGGGGGGACTAGCGGGAGAGACCCAGTACTTC. It codes for CASSPGGGLAGETQYF. J is TRBJ2-5 and V is TRBV9; 12 bases agree with TRBD2. Germline V gene lookup returns CDR1 SGDLS and CDR2 YYNGEE. CDR3 size: 16 residues. V shed 4 bases and J 4 bases; nucleotides not matched to a gene: 8.

This clonotype was seen at least ten times. This chain links TRBV7-2 with TRBJ1-1, with D possibly TRBD1 on 5 matching bases. The V gene lost 5 bases and the J gene lost 10 bases, with 17 bases spanning the gap. CDR3 size: 13 residues. Germline V lookup: CDR1 SGHTA, CDR2 FQGNSA. The CDR3 DNA reads as TGTGCCAGCAGCCACCGGGGCCCTGCCCCAGCTTTCTTT. Translation: CASSHRGPAPAFF.

This clonotype has ten or more counts. The rearrangement links TRBV12-5 to TRBJ1-1; D unresolved. With 5 bases removed from V and 7 bases from J, the gap between germline ends came to 11 bases. The CDR3 is 12 amino acids. CDR1 LGHNT and CDR2 FRNRAP come from the germline V gene. The CDR3: CASGEGFREAFF. The DNA of the CDR3 is TGTGCTAGTGGTGAGGGATTCCGTGAAGCTTTCTTT.

This clonotype was picked up a small number of times. The chain joins TRBV19 to TRBJ1-1, with 7 bases lining up with TRBD1. This CDR3 region has 14 residues. Germline assignment: CDR1 LNHDA and CDR2 SQIVND (reference sequence). V shed 3 bases, J shed 8 bases, and the junction held 9 bases outside the gene matches. CDR3 coding DNA: TGTGCCAGTAGTATTCCAAGGGGGCCCCAAGAAGCTTTCTTT. Its translation: CASSIPRGPQEAFF.

The chain couples TRBV7-8 to TRBJ2-1; D perhaps matches TRBD1 (6 bases). Germline CDR1 SGHVS, CDR2 FQNEAQ. The CDR3 has 16 amino acids. V lost 1 base to trimming and J lost 5 bases, with 15 bases between them. In DNA, the CDR3 is TGTGCCAGCAGCTTAGTTAGGGGGTCAGGGCACAATGAGCAGTTCTTC. Its translation: CASSLVRGSGHNEQFF.

This clonotype appeared a few times. The chain joins TRBV3-1 to TRBJ2-1, with TRBD2 identical over 8 bases. Germline loops: CDR1 LGHDT, CDR2 YNNKEL (reference sequence). Trimming removed 0 bases from V and 0 bases from J; junction bases left unmatched: 4. The CDR3 extends over 17 amino acids. CDR3 bases: TGTGCCAGCAGCCAAGACCTCCGGGAGGGCTCCTACAATGAGCAGTTCTTC. Protein sequence: CASSQDLREGSYNEQFF.

V usage is TRBV30 and J usage is TRBJ2-5; no firm D call. CDR3 length equals 14 residues. Germline loops: CDR1 GTSNPN, CDR2 SVGIG (reference sequence). Trimming pared 5 bases from V and 2 bases from J, leaving 15 bases between. The CDR3: CAWGKGQVQETQYF. CDR3 DNA: TGTGCCTGGGGGAAGGGCCAGGTTCAAGAGACCCAGTACTTC.

There are a few counts of this clonotype. The chain is built from TRBV5-4 and TRBJ1-1; TRBD1 might be the D (5 bases). The CDR3 sequence is 16 residues long. Germline CDR1 SGHNT, CDR2 YYREEE (reference sequence). V lost 4 bases to trimming and J lost 0 bases, with 16 bases between them. The CDR3 nucleotides read TGTGCCAGCAGCCTGGTGGGGGGGGGGATGAACACTGAAGCTTTCTTT. Amino acids: CASSLVGGGMNTEAFF.

The V gene is TRBV2, the J gene TRBJ2-7; D may be TRBD1 or TRBD2 (5 bases each). The CDR3 is 14 residues long. V was cut by 6 bases and J by 2 bases, with 14 bases left in between. Germline V CDR1 and CDR2: SNHLY, FYNNEI. The CDR3 DNA sequence: TGTGCCAGCAGCCGGGACCTAGTAGCCTACGAGCAGTACTTC. Translation: CASSRDLVAYEQYF.

This chain links TRBV9 with TRBJ1-3; D perhaps matches TRBD1 (5 bases). Trimming pared 0 bases from V and 2 bases from J, leaving 15 bases between. This CDR3 spans 17 amino acids. Germline V CDR1 and CDR2: SGDLS, YYNGEE. CDR3 sequence (DNA): TGTGCCAGCAGCGTAGAATCCGGGACCCCCACTGGAAACACCATATATTTT. It yields the protein CASSVESGTPTGNTIYF.

This clonotype was picked up many times. The rearrangement joins TRBV3-1 to TRBJ2-7; D is perhaps TRBD2 (6 bases). This CDR3 region has 14 residues. Trimming cost V 6 bases and J 0 bases, with 12 bases left between them. The germline CDR1 and CDR2 sequences are LGHDT and YNNKEL (reference sequence). CDR3 loop: CASSIGGSSYEQYF. The DNA for the CDR3 is TGTGCCAGCAGTATCGGGGGAAGCTCCTACGAGCAGTACTTC.

The gene calls are TRBV4-3 and TRBJ1-1; D unclear. The CDR3 is 14 amino acids. In germline, CDR1 is LGHNA, CDR2 YSLEER. Trimming removed 1 base at V and 1 base at J, with 7 bases between. The CDR3 reads CASSQVPGNTEAFF. DNA of the CDR3: TGCGCCAGCAGCCAAGTGCCGGGGAACACTGAAGCTTTCTTT.

This clonotype appeared many times. V and J are TRBV28 and TRBJ2-7; tentative D call: TRBD2 (6 bases). The germline V gene encodes CDR1 MDHEN and CDR2 SYDVKM. The CDR3 runs to 14 residues. The ends were cut back, 3 bases at V and 2 bases at J, with 11 bases in the middle. This CDR3 reads CASSLGLVPYEQYF. The CDR3 coding sequence is TGTGCCAGCAGTTTGGGACTGGTTCCCTACGAGCAGTACTTC.

This clonotype has at least ten counts. CDR3 residues: CASSEYRGSNTGELFF. CDR3 in DNA: TGTGCCAGCAGCGAATACAGGGGATCGAACACCGGGGAGCTGTTTTTT. This chain links TRBV11-3 with TRBJ2-2, with 7 bases aligning to TRBD1. The CDR3 length is 16 residues. CDR1 and CDR2 from the germline V gene are SGHNT and YENEEA. V lost 5 bases to trimming and J lost 0 bases; unmatched junction nucleotides: 6.

This clonotype was picked up many times. The rearrangement uses TRBV30 and TRBJ2-2; D ambiguous. There are 13 residues in the CDR3. Trimming cost V 1 base and J 2 bases, with 5 bases left between them. Germline V gene sequence: CDR1 GTSNPN, CDR2 SVGIG (reference sequence). The DNA of the CDR3 is TGTGCCTGGAGTGGAGTTAACACCGGGGAGCTGTTTTTT. Translated: CAWSGVNTGELFF. The full variable domain, rest sourced from reference TRBV30 and TRBJ2-2, is SQTIHQWPATLVQPVGSPLSLECTVEGTSNPNLYWYRQAAGRGLQLLFYSVGIGQISSEVPQNLSASRPQDRQFILSSKKLLLSDSGFYLCAWSGVNTGELFFGEGSRLTVL.